This T cell receptor (beta chain) was sequenced during a study of cytomegalovirus exposure and HLA in healthy donors. Study-level points and caveats: Reports showed the classifier diagnosing cytomegalovirus status with high specificity and sensitivity. Most TCR sequences showed up rarely, but some public TCRs showed up in many donors. Subsequent analysis revealed that first-cohort TCR clusters tended to co-occur in the roughly 120 validation repertoires.

Libraries were prepared by immunoSEQ multiplex PCR; TCRdb keeps only in-frame clonotypes and omits some of them. This repertoire shows 200,000 to 300,000 clones, less than 95% found once; its top ten account for 2.5% to 3.5%. Comment on this clone: Its antigen remains unknown.

J lost 4 bases, V lost 6 bases, and 3 bases had no gene match. This CDR3 has 13 amino acids. CDR1 and CDR2 (germline): MNHEY, SMNVEV (reference sequence). This TCR derives from a woman in her 30s in good health and CMV-seronegative. Source material: PBMCs. The V call is TRBV27, the J call TRBJ1-5, with 7 bases aligning to TRBD1. CDR3 nucleotide sequence: TGTGCCAGCAGCCCGGGACAGAATCAGCCCCAGCATTTT. Amino acids: CASSPGQNQPQHF.